Below, 5 T cell receptor beta chains from the same sample are listed, as sequenced in a study of CD8 T cells in Susac syndrome. It was with random hexamers that about 0.45 to 1 ug RNA was reverse transcribed. TCRdb reprocessed the immunoSEQ multiplex PCR reads with MiXCR, giving one entry per CDR3 protein. Here the sample spans about 150,000 distinct CDR3 sequences, 85% to 95% being singletons. The source material was CD4+ T cells from PBMCs. These receptors were obtained from a human donor with Susac syndrome.

This clonotype appeared once. The V and J genes are TRBV29-1 and TRBJ2-6; D is possibly TRBD1 (6 bases). Per germline, CDR1 SQVTM and CDR2 ANQGSEA. Between the trimmed V and J ends, which lost 3 bases and 4 bases, there was a span of 10 bases. The CDR3 consists of 14 residues. The DNA for the CDR3 is TGCAGCGTTGAGGGGGCGCGCGGGGCCAACGTCCTGACTTTC. It translates to CSVEGARGANVLTF.

This chain uses TRBV5-6 with TRBJ2-5; no firm D call. This CDR3 has 13 amino acids. Germline assignment: CDR1 SGHDT and CDR2 YYEEEE. The germline V and J ends were trimmed by 5 bases and 2 bases, with 10 bases remaining between them. CDR3 nucleotide sequence: TGTGCCAGCAGTACGGACCTACAAGAGACCCAGTACTTC. Residues: CASSTDLQETQYF.

The V and J genes are TRBV7-2 and TRBJ1-5, with D unresolved. Per germline, CDR1 SGHTA and CDR2 FQGNSA. Between the trimmed V and J ends, which lost 5 bases and 9 bases, there was a span of 11 bases. This CDR3 has 12 residues. CDR3 in amino acids: CASSPRAGPQHF. In DNA form, the CDR3 reads TGTGCCAGCAGCCCCCGTGCCGGGCCCCAGCATTTT.

This sequence joins TRBV27 and TRBJ1-4, with a possible D match to TRBD1 (5 bases). CDR1 is MNHEY, CDR2 SMNVEV, per germline (reference sequence). The CDR3 is made up of 14 amino acids. V gave up 3 bases and J gave up 7 bases, with 12 bases separating them. The CDR3 DNA follows: TGTGCCAGCAGTTTTTCGGGACGAAGTGAAAAACTGTTTTTT. This encodes CASSFSGRSEKLFF.

J is TRBJ2-2 and V is TRBV29-1; 9 bases are a match to TRBD2. Trimming cost V 6 bases and J 5 bases; bases outside gene matches: 13. Germline V gene sequence: CDR1 SQVTM, CDR2 ANQGSEA. There are 16 residues in the CDR3. The CDR3 reads CSVLPVAGAGTGELFF. DNA for the CDR3: TGCAGCGTCCTTCCCGTAGCGGGGGCTGGAACCGGGGAGCTGTTTTTT.